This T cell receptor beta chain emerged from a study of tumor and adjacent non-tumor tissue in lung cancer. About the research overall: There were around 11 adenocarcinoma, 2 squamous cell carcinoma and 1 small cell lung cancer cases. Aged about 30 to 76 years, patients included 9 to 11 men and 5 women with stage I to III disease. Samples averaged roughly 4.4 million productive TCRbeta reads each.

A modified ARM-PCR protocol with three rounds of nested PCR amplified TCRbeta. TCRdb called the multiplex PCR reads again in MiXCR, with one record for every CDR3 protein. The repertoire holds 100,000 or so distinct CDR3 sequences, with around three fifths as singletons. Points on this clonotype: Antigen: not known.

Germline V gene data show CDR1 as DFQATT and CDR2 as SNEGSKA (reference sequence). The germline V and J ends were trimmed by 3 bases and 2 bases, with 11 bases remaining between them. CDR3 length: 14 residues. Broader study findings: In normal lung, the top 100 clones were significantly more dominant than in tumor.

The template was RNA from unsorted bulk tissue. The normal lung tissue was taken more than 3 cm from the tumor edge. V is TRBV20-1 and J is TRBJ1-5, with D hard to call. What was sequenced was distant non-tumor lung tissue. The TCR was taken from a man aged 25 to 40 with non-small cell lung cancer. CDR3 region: CSASLPDGNQPQHF. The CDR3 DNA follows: TGCAGTGCTAGTCTTCCAGATGGCAATCAGCCCCAGCATTTT.